This is a list of T cell receptor beta chains from one sample in a study of blood T cell repertoires in COVID-19. Sequenced by immunoSEQ multiplex PCR; TCRdb stores in-frame clones only, minus some. The table records approximately 490,000 clones, about 88% of them present only once. Sequenced sample: PBMCs or T cells enriched from blood (not recorded which). These receptors all come from a woman between 55 and 75 years old who had recovered from COVID-19. Both conserved end residues are part of each CDR3. A D gene is named only where the DNA matches it firmly. Only part of the rows carry a size: once, few, many, or a class if the clone is expanded.

size	V	J	D	CDR3	DNA
-	TRBV5-1	TRBJ1-1	-	CATREGPNTEAFF	TGCGCCACCAGAGAGGGCCCGAACACTGAAGCTTTCTTT
-	TRBV10-3	TRBJ2-2	TRBD1	CAIMGTANTGELFF	TGTGCCATCATGGGGACAGCGAACACCGGGGAGCTGTTTTTT
-	TRBV3-1/TRBV3-2	TRBJ1-1	TRBD1	CASRGGATAEAFF	TGTGCCAGCAGAGGGGGCGCGACGGCCGAAGCTTTCTTT
-	TRBV4-1	TRBJ1-2	TRBD1	CASSTTGLLYGYTF	TGCGCCAGCAGCACGACAGGGTTGCTCTATGGCTACACCTTC
-	TRBV2	TRBJ1-1	-	CASRGGTEAFF	TGTGCCAGCAGAGGGGGCACTGAAGCTTTCTTT
-	TRBV15	TRBJ1-5	-	CATAGYSSNQPQHF	TGTGCCACCGCAGGGTACTCTAGCAATCAGCCCCAGCATTTT
-	TRBV4-1	TRBJ2-4	-	CASSQVGGPKNIQYF	TGCGCCAGCAGCCAAGTCGGGGGTCCCAAAAACATTCAGTACTTC
-	TRBV5-1	TRBJ2-1	-	CASSGPSSGEQFF	TGCGCCAGCAGCGGTCCCTCATCCGGGGAGCAGTTCTTC
-	TRBV19	TRBJ2-3	-	CASSMGGRTDTQYF	TGTGCCAGTAGTATGGGGGGGCGCACAGATACGCAGTATTTT
-	TRBV5-1	TRBJ2-7	TRBD1	CASSSLGTGPYEQYF	TGCGCCAGCAGCTCTCTCGGGACAGGGCCATACGAGCAGTACTTC
-	TRBV14	TRBJ2-2	-	CASSHLTGELFF	TGTGCCAGCAGCCACCTCACCGGGGAGCTGTTTTTT
-	TRBV6-2/TRBV6-3	TRBJ1-2	-	CASSYLPSGYTF	TGTGCCAGCAGTTACCTACCCTCGGGCTACACCTTC
once	TRBV9	TRBJ1-2	-	CASSVGIWGENGYTF	TGTGCCAGCAGCGTAGGGATCTGGGGAGAAAACGGCTACACCTTC
-	TRBV24-1	TRBJ2-4	TRBD1	CATSDAQGTRNIQYF	TGTGCCACCAGTGATGCACAGGGGACGCGGAACATTCAGTACTTC
many	TRBV29-1	TRBJ2-2	-	CSVPRGDTGELFF	TGCAGCGTTCCCAGGGGAGACACCGGGGAGCTGTTTTTT
-	TRBV29-1	TRBJ2-1	-	CSAQTLYGLWNEQFF	TGCAGCGCCCAAACCCTTTATGGGCTATGGAATGAGCAGTTCTTC
few	TRBV10-1	TRBJ1-4	TRBD1	CASTKGGAGEKLFF	TGCGCCAGCACAAAAGGGGGCGCCGGCGAAAAACTGTTTTTT
-	TRBV24-1	TRBJ2-3	TRBD1	CATSDPTGGGTQYF	TGTGCCACCAGTGACCCGACAGGGGGCGGTACGCAGTATTTT
-	TRBV6-5	TRBJ1-1	TRBD1	CASRSQGAGGAFF	TGTGCCAGCAGGTCGCAGGGGGCCGGAGGGGCTTTCTTT
-	TRBV4-1	TRBJ2-1	TRBD2	CASSQRALAGGLSSYNEQFF	TGCGCCAGCAGCCAGCGAGCCCTAGCGGGGGGGCTAAGCTCCTACAATGAGCAGTTCTTC
few	TRBV24-1	TRBJ2-7	-	CAPGRGWSGEQYF	TGTGCCCCGGGTCGGGGTTGGTCGGGGGAGCAGTACTTC
-	TRBV5-1	TRBJ1-2	TRBD1	CASSPDRGPYYGYTF	TGCGCCAGCAGCCCGGACAGGGGCCCTTACTATGGCTACACCTTC
once	TRBV19	TRBJ1-5	-	CASSILGAWQPQHF	TGTGCCAGTAGTATTCTGGGGGCATGGCAGCCCCAGCATTTT
-	TRBV6-5	TRBJ1-5	TRBD1	CASRLDRGWQPQHF	TGTGCCAGCAGATTGGACAGGGGGTGGCAGCCCCAGCATTTT
-	TRBV7-9	TRBJ1-2	TRBD1	CASTFGQGRGYTF	TGTGCCAGCACCTTTGGACAGGGGAGAGGCTACACCTTC